What follows are 24 T cell receptor beta chains derived from one specimen sequenced in a study of T cells in Graves' hyperthyroidism and ophthalmopathy. RNA transcripts served as the template for amplifying TCR beta CDR3 regions. Initially, a first-round RT-PCR of the TCR CDR3 employed the HTBI primer set. MiXCR, run by TCRdb on the multiplex PCR reads, gives a single entry per CDR3 protein. The repertoire has approximately 600,000 distinct CDR3 sequences, roughly 14% of them found once; the top ten carry approximately 4.2%. The sequencing sample was made of blood. Source of these receptors: a woman aged 40-49 years with Graves' ophthalmopathy.

In the case of this clonotype: A single base separates this from a much larger clone, so it may be a read error. The missing conserved phenylalanine or tryptophan at the end of this CDR3 makes a read error likely. This sequence joins TRBV6-2 or TRBV6-3 and TRBJ2-5, with TRBD2 identical over 12 bases. The CDR3 covers 16 residues. CDR1 is MNHEY and CDR2 is SVGEGT in the germline V gene. V gave up 2 bases and J gave up 2 bases; unmatched junction bases: 3. CDR3 protein: CASSYPLAGGQETQYL. As DNA, the CDR3 is TGTGCCAGCAGTTACCCACTAGCGGGGGGTCAAGAGACCCAGTACCTC.

This clonotype was counted ten times or more. CDR3 sequence reads: CSVGGTAKPYEQYF. The CDR3 DNA sequence: TGCAGCGTTGGGGGGACAGCGAAACCCTACGAGCAGTACTTC. This chain uses TRBV29-1 with TRBJ2-7; 7 nucleotides line up with TRBD1. The CDR3 has 14 residues. After removal of 4 bases from V and 2 bases from J, the junction contained 8 bases not matched to a gene. Germline-derived CDR1 and CDR2 are SQVTM and ANQGSEA.

This clonotype was seen ten or more times. This rearrangement joins TRBV28 to TRBJ1-2; TRBD1 agrees at 9 bases. Germline CDR1 reads MDHEN; CDR2 reads SYDVKM. The CDR3 runs to 17 residues. Unmatched junction bases numbered 9, after V lost 4 bases and J lost 0 bases. CDR3 region: CASSSGQGPQANYGYTF. CDR3 in DNA: TGTGCCAGCAGTTCGGGACAGGGCCCCCAAGCTAACTATGGCTACACCTTC.

The sample holds a few counts of this clonotype. The chain recombines TRBV19 with TRBJ1-3; 7 bases fit TRBD1. Trimming at V came to 5 bases and at J to 0 bases, leaving 7 bases not matched to a gene. Per the germline V gene, CDR1 is LNHDA and CDR2 is SQIVND (reference sequence). This CDR3 comprises 16 residues. Here the CDR3 reads CASSPNGQASGNTIYF. The CDR3, as DNA: TGTGCCAGTAGTCCTAACGGACAGGCCTCTGGAAACACCATATATTTT.

The V gene is TRBV7-2, the J gene TRBJ1-2, with D unresolved. The length of the CDR3 is 14 residues. V was cut by 5 bases and J by 4 bases, with 14 bases left in between. Germline lookup yields CDR1 SGHTA and CDR2 FQGNSA. The chain's CDR3 is CASSGQREAYGYTF. Written as DNA, the CDR3 is TGTGCCAGCAGCGGGCAACGAGAGGCCTATGGCTACACCTTC.

This clonotype was picked up many times. The chain has TRBV10-3 and TRBJ2-2; TRBD1 aligns across 8 bases. J lost 1 base, V lost 11 bases, and 6 bases had no gene match. There are 14 residues in the CDR3. CDR1 and CDR2 (germline): ENHRY, SYGVKD. The CDR3 nucleotides are TGTGCCTCCCGGACAGGGTTGAACACCGGGGAGCTGTTTTTT. The encoded protein is CASRTGLNTGELFF.

This clonotype was seen ten or more times. The rearrangement joins TRBV19 to TRBJ1-1, with D possibly being TRBD1 (6 bases). Germline V gene data show CDR1 as LNHDA and CDR2 as SQIVND (reference sequence). The V end lost 3 bases, the J end lost 3 bases, and 14 bases lay between the germline ends. There are 15 residues in the CDR3. This chain's CDR3 is CASSIEDRAYTEAFF. DNA for the CDR3: TGTGCCAGTAGTATTGAGGACAGAGCATACACTGAAGCTTTCTTT.

This clonotype was picked up many times. J is TRBJ1-2 and V is TRBV6-5; D is ambiguous. V was shortened by 0 bases and J by 8 bases, with 19 bases between the two germline ends. Germline lookup yields CDR1 MNHEY and CDR2 SVGAGI. The CDR3 is 16 amino acids. This chain's CDR3 is CASSYSRAGVSQGYTF. The CDR3 coding sequence is TGTGCCAGCAGTTACTCGAGGGCCGGAGTATCCCAGGGCTACACCTTC.

In this sample, this clonotype turned up many times. This chain joins TRBV13 and TRBJ1-1; D call uncertain. The germline CDR1 and CDR2 sequences are PRHDT and FYEKMQ (reference sequence). This CDR3 has 14 residues. The germline V and J ends were trimmed by 1 base and 1 base, with 7 bases remaining between them. For the CDR3, the DNA is TGTGCCAGCAGCTTAGTCCGGAAGAACACTGAAGCTTTCTTT. The encoded protein is CASSLVRKNTEAFF.

At least ten counts were recorded for this clonotype. The chain uses TRBV12-5 and TRBJ1-3; perhaps TRBD1 as D (5 bases). The germline V and J ends were trimmed by 1 base and 2 bases, with 6 bases remaining between them. The CDR3 runs to 14 residues. Germline V gives CDR1 LGHNT, CDR2 FRNRAP. The CDR3 nucleotides are TGTGCTAGTGGTTTGGGACAGCCTGGAAACACCATATATTTT. It codes for CASGLGQPGNTIYF.

The rearrangement joins TRBV9 to TRBJ2-5, with D possibly matching TRBD2 (5 bases). The CDR3 length is 15 residues. The germline CDR1 and CDR2 sequences are SGDLS and YYNGEE. Between the trimmed V and J ends, which lost 2 bases and 1 base, there was a span of 12 bases. The DNA for the CDR3 is TGTGCCAGCAGCGTGAGCGGCTCTCGCCAAGAGACCCAGTACTTC. Its protein product is CASSVSGSRQETQYF. Variable domain in full (rest from reference TRBV9 and TRBJ2-5): DSGVTQTPKHLITATGQRVTLRCSPRSGDLSVYWYQQSLDQGLQFLIQYYNGEERAKGNILERFSAQQFPDLHSELNLSSLELGDSALYFCASSVSGSRQETQYFGPGTRLLVL.

This clonotype was seen more than once but under ten times. The rearrangement uses TRBV11-1 and TRBJ2-7; D is uncertain. V lost 5 bases to trimming and J lost 7 bases, with 12 bases between them. The CDR3 runs 12 residues. Germline CDR1 reads SGHAT; CDR2 reads FQDESV (reference sequence). The CDR3 DNA is TGTGCCAGCAGCCGGGCCCCGGAGGAGCAGTACTTC. Protein: CASSRAPEEQYF.

This clonotype came up many times. V usage is TRBV20-1 and J usage is TRBJ1-5; weak D call: TRBD1 (5 bases). V was shortened by 5 bases and J by 0 bases, with 8 bases between the two germline ends. The CDR3 covers 13 residues. From germline, CDR1 is DFQATT and CDR2 SNEGSKA (reference sequence). CDR3 sequence (DNA): TGCAGTGCTGGGACGGATAGCAATCAGCCCCAGCATTTT. Its protein is CSAGTDSNQPQHF.

The rearrangement uses TRBV2 and TRBJ2-7; TRBD2 aligns across 10 bases. Germline-derived CDR1 and CDR2 are SNHLY and FYNNEI. V lost 7 bases to trimming and J lost 1 base; unmatched junction nucleotides: 10. The CDR3 extends over 16 amino acids. CDR3 region: CASIRTSGTTSYEQYF. The CDR3 DNA is TGTGCCAGCATCCGGACTAGCGGAACTACTTCCTACGAGCAGTACTTC. The variable domain in full, completed from reference TRBV2 and TRBJ2-7, reads EPEVTQTPSHQVTQMGQEVILRCVPISNHLYFYWYRQILGQKVEFLVSFYNNEISEKSEIFDDQFSVERPDGSNFTLKIRSTKLEDSAMYFCASIRTSGTTSYEQYFGPGTRLTVT.

The chain couples TRBV20-1 to TRBJ2-7; D is possibly TRBD1 (5 bases). The CDR3 covers 12 residues. The germline gives CDR1 DFQATT, CDR2 SNEGSKA (reference sequence). The V end lost 0 bases, the J end lost 8 bases, and 11 bases lay between the germline ends. CDR3 amino acids: CSARDQQGKQYF. CDR3 bases: TGCAGTGCTAGAGATCAGCAGGGCAAGCAGTACTTC.

This clonotype was observed at least ten times. V usage is TRBV29-1 and J usage is TRBJ2-7; 10 bases fit TRBD2. J lost 5 bases, V lost 2 bases, and 9 bases had no gene match. This CDR3 is built from 15 residues. Germline CDR1 reads SQVTM; CDR2 reads ANQGSEA. As DNA, the CDR3 is TGCAGCGTTGAATCGCCTAGCGGGAGACCCAACGAGCAGTACTTC. Protein sequence: CSVESPSGRPNEQYF.

About this clonotype: A much larger clone sits a single nucleotide away, making a read error possible. V usage is TRBV28 and J usage is TRBJ2-7; no clear D. There are 10 residues in the CDR3. Germline V gene sequence: CDR1 MDHEN, CDR2 SYDVKM. The CDR3 bases are TGTGCCGGCAGAATAAGCGAGCAGTACTTC. Its translation is CAGRISEQYF.

As regards this clonotype: Given a much more abundant clone one base away, this may be a read error. The J gene is TRBJ2-2, the V gene TRBV20-1, with TRBD2 matching 12 bases. The CDR3 consists of 17 residues. Germline V gives CDR1 DFQATT, CDR2 SNEGSKA (reference sequence). V trimming: 1 base; J trimming: 7 bases; junction bases outside the gene matches: 10. CDR3 DNA: TGCAGTGCTAGAGCCCCTAGCGGGAGGGCAAGGATCGGGGAGCTGTTTTTT. Translating gives CSARAPSGRARIGELFF.

This clonotype was detected ten times or more. The gene calls are TRBV6-5 and TRBJ1-5, with 7 bases that match TRBD1. In germline, CDR1 is MNHEY, CDR2 SVGAGI. This CDR3 comprises 15 residues. V lost 5 bases and J lost 4; bases outside the gene matches: 8. DNA for the CDR3: TGTGCCAGCAGTAACCGACAGGGTCGGAATCAGCCCCAGCATTTT. Amino acid sequence: CASSNRQGRNQPQHF.

V is TRBV7-3 and J is TRBJ1-2; maybe TRBD1 (5 bases). The CDR3 is 13 amino acids. V was pared by 2 bases and J by 7 bases, with 11 bases between. Germline values: CDR1 SGHTA, CDR2 FQGTGA. The CDR3 bases are TGTGCCAGCAGCTTAGGGCAGGGAATTGGCTACACCTTC. Translating it yields CASSLGQGIGYTF.

This clonotype was seen at least ten times. The J gene is TRBJ2-7, the V gene TRBV19, with D possibly matching TRBD2 (5 bases). The CDR3 consists of 12 residues. The germline V gene encodes CDR1 LNHDA and CDR2 SQIVND (reference sequence). V lost 3 bases and J 6 bases, leaving 9 bases between the germline ends. For the CDR3, the DNA is TGTGCCAGTAGTATTACCCGGGGCGAGCAGTACTTC. Translation gives CASSITRGEQYF.

The chain links TRBV27 to TRBJ1-4; 9 bases map to TRBD1. This CDR3 region has 18 residues. Germline lookup yields CDR1 MNHEY and CDR2 SMNVEV (reference sequence). After removal of 6 bases from V and 3 bases from J, the junction contained 14 bases not matched to a gene. This CDR3 is CASSPEGTGFLANEKLFF. CDR3 nucleotides: TGTGCCAGCAGCCCGGAGGGGACAGGGTTTCTGGCTAATGAAAAACTGTTTTTT.

The chain has TRBV28 and TRBJ2-7; a possible D gene is TRBD1 (5 bases). In germline, CDR1 is MDHEN, CDR2 SYDVKM. V dropped 5 bases and J dropped 1 base, with 21 bases sitting between them. This CDR3 is built from 17 residues. The CDR3 region has the DNA TGTGCCAGCAGTCTAAGGGGATATGCCTACCGGTCCTACGAGCAGTACTTC. It yields the protein CASSLRGYAYRSYEQYF.

This clonotype has a handful of counts. The chain carries TRBV5-8 and TRBJ2-5; TRBD2 might be the D (7 bases). This CDR3 is built from 15 residues. Germline V lookup: CDR1 SGHTS, CDR2 YDEGEE. Trimming took off 2 bases at V and 9 bases at J, with 20 bases between the two ends. The CDR3 is CASSFEVVREGAQYF. CDR3 nucleotide sequence: TGTGCCAGCAGCTTTGAAGTCGTGAGGGAGGGGGCCCAGTACTTC.